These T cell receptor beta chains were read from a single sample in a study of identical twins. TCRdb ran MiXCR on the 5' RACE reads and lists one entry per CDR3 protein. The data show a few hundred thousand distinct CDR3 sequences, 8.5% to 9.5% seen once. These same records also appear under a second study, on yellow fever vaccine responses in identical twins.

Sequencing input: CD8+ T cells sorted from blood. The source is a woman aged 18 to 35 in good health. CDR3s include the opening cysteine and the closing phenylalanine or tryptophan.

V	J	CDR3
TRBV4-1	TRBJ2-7	CASSPGQLSSYEQYF
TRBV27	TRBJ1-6	CASSLSPGSAPLHF
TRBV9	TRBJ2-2	CASSPTSGSLTGELFF
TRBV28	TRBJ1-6	CASRTDRGSGNSPLHF
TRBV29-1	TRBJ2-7	CSVGSPSYEQYF
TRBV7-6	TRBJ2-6	CASSLLTGTSGANVLTF
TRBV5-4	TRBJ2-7	CASSSAVTSGISYEQYF
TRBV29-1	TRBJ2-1	CSVEARRYEQFF
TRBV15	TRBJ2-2	CATSGTSGRTNTGELFF
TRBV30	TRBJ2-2	CAWRGNTGELFF
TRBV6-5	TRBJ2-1	CASSYSPWERGTLNEQFF
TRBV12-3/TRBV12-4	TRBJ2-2	CASSLAGTPGELFF
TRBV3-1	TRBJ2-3	CASSQDPAGLSTDTQYF
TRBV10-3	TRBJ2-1	CAIRASGYNEQFF
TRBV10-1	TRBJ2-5	CASSESGQQETQYF
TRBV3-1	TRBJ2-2	CASTQEMGNTGELFF
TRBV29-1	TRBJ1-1	CSVWFWQGMNTEAFF
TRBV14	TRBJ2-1	CASSPHGTIDNEQFF
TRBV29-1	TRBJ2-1	CSVGGLTGTFVEQFF
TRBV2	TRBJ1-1	CAYIGGVGAFF